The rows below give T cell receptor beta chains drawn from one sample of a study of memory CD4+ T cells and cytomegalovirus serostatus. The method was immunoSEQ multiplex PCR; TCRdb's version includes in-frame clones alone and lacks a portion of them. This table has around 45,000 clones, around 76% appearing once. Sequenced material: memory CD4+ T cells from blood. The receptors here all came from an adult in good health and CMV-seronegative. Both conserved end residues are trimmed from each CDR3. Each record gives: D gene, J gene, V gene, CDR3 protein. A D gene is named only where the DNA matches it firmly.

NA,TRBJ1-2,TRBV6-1,ASSPESTLYGYT
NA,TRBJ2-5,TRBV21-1,ASSTRPAAGGQETQY
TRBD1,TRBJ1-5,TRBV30,AWSTGGNSNQPQH
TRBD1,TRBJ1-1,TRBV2,ASSEFLSLRTGAPTEAF
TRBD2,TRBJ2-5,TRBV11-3,ASSLAGGPRETQY
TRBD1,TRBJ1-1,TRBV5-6,ASSRGTANTEAF
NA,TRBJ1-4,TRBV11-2,ASSPSTNEKLF
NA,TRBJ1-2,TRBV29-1,SVREGEGYGYT
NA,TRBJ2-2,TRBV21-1,ASSKGRDASNTGELF
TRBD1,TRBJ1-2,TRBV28,ASSRGTGERYGYT
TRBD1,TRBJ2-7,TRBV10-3,AINWDRDYEQY
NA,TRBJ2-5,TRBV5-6,ASSLGGWGETQY
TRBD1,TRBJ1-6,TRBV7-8,ASSSGQGTNSPLH
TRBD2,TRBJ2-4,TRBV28,ASSPNWALAGGYENIQY
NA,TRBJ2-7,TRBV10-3,AITSTSASYEQY
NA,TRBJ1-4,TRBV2,ASSEWGVDEKLF
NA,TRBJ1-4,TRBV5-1,ASSLERANEKLF
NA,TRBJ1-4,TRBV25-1,ASSVGGQGEKLF
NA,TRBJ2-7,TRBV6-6,ASTGLFYEQY
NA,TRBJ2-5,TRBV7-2,ASSLRGWGETQY
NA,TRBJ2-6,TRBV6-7,ASRGPGANVLT
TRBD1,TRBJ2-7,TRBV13,ASSLGRDRGYHEQY
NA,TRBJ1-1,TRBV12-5,ASGLSLVPGEAF
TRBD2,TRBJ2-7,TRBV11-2,ASSLWGEGTYEQY
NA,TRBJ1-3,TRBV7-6,ASSLGTGGNTIY
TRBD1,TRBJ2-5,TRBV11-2,ASSHDRGRTQETQY
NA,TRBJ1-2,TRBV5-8,ASSLGASNYGYT
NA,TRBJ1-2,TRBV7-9,ASSLPYGYT
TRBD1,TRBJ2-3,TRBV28,ASSLWSDRGTDTQY
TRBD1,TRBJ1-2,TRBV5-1,ASSLTTGRTPYGYT
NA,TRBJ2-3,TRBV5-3,ARGGRGGLGTDTQY
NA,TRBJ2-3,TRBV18,ASSTTGGTYGDTQY
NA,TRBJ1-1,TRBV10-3,AISTGADDTEAF
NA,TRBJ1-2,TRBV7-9,ASSYPGGSAGGYT
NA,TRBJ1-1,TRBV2,ASSQGLSNTEAF
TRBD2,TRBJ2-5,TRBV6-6,ASSYRAGEETQY
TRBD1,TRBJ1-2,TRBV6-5,ASSRDRGLVYT
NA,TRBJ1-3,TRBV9,ASSVVGGNTIY
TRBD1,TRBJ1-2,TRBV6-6,ASSRDRTNYGYT
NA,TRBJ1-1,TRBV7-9,ASSTPRGSAF
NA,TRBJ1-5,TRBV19,ASSMGPNQPQH
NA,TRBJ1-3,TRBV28,ASRPGDLSGNTIY
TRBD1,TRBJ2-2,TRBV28,ASSTDVGQGPFAGELF
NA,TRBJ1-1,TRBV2,ASSRDGNTEAF
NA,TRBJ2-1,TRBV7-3,ASSPVPGAPYNEQF
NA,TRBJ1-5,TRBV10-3,AISESDSQPQH